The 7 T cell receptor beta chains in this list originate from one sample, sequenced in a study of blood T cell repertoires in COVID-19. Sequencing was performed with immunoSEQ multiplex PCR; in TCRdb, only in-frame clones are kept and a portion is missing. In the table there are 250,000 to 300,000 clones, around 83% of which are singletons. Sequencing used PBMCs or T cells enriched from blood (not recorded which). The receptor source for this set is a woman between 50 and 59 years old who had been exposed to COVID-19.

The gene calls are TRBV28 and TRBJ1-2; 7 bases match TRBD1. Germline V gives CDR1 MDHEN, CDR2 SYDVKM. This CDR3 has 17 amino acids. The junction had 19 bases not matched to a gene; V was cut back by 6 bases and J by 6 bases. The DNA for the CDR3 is TGTGCCAGCAGCGACCCGGGGAGGTCAGGGGGAGACGATGGCTACACCTTC. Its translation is CASSDPGRSGGDDGYTF.

The CDR3 spells CASSPPSGRGTEAFF. The CDR3 region has the DNA TGTGCCAGCTCACCACCGTCAGGTCGGGGCACTGAAGCTTTCTTT. The chain employs TRBV18 and TRBJ1-1; D is uncertain. Germline loops: CDR1 KGHSH, CDR2 LQKENI. The CDR3 loop spans 15 amino acids. V lost 0 bases to trimming and J lost 4 bases, with 12 bases between them.

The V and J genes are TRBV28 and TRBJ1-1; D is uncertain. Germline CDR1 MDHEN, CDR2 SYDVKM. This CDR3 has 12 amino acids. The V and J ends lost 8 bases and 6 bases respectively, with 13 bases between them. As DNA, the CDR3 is TGTGCCAGCGGCGGGCAGCCCTCTGAAGCTTTCTTT. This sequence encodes CASGGQPSEAFF.

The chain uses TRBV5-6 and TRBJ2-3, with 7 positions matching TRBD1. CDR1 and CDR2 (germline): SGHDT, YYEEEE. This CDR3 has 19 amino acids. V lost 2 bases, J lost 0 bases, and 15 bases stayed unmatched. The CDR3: CASSLGLATGAPSTDTQYF. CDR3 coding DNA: TGTGCCAGCAGCTTAGGGCTGGCAACAGGGGCACCTAGCACAGATACGCAGTATTTT.

The CDR3 spells CASSLGSRAFSYEQYF. DNA for the CDR3: TGCGCCAGCAGCTTGGGATCGCGGGCGTTCTCCTACGAGCAGTACTTC. The chain couples TRBV5-1 to TRBJ2-7; the D gene is possibly TRBD2 (5 bases). Germline V gene lookup returns CDR1 SGHRS and CDR2 YFSETQ. V lost 0 bases and J 0 bases, leaving 13 bases between the germline ends. The CDR3 runs to 16 residues.

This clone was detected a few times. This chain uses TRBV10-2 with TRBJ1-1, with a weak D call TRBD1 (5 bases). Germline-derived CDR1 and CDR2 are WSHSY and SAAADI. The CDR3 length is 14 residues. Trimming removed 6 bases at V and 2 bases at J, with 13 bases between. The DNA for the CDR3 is TGCGCCAGCAGGGGGGGACCAGTAAACACTGAAGCTTTCTTT. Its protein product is CASRGGPVNTEAFF.

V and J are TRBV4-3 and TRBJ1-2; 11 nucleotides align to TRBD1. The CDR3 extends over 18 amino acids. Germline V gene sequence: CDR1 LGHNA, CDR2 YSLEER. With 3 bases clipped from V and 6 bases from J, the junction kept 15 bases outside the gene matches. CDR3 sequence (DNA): TGCGCCAGCAGCCACCAGAGGGTACCGCGGACAGGGGGCGATGGCTACACCTTC. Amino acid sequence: CASSHQRVPRTGGDGYTF.